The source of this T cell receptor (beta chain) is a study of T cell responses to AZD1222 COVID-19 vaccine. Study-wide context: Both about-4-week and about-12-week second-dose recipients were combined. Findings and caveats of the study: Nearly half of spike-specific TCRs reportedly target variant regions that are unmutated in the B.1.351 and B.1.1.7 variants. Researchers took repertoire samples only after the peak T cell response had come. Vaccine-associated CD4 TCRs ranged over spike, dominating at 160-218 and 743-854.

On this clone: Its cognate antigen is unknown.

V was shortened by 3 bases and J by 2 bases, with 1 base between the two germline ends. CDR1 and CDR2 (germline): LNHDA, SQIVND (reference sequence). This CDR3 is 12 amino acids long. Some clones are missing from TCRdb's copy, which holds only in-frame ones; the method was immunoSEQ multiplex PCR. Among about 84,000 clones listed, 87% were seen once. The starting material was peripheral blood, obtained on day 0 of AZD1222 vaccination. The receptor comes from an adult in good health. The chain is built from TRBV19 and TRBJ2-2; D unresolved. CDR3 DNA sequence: TGTGCCAGTAGTATTAACACCGGGGAGCTGTTTTTT. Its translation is CASSINTGELFF. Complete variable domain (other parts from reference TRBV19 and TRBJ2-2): DGGITQSPKYLFRKEGQNVTLSCEQNLNHDAMYWYRQDPGQGLRLIYYSQIVNDFQKGDIAEGYSVSREKKESFPLTVTSAQKNPTAFYLCASSINTGELFFGEGSRLTVL.